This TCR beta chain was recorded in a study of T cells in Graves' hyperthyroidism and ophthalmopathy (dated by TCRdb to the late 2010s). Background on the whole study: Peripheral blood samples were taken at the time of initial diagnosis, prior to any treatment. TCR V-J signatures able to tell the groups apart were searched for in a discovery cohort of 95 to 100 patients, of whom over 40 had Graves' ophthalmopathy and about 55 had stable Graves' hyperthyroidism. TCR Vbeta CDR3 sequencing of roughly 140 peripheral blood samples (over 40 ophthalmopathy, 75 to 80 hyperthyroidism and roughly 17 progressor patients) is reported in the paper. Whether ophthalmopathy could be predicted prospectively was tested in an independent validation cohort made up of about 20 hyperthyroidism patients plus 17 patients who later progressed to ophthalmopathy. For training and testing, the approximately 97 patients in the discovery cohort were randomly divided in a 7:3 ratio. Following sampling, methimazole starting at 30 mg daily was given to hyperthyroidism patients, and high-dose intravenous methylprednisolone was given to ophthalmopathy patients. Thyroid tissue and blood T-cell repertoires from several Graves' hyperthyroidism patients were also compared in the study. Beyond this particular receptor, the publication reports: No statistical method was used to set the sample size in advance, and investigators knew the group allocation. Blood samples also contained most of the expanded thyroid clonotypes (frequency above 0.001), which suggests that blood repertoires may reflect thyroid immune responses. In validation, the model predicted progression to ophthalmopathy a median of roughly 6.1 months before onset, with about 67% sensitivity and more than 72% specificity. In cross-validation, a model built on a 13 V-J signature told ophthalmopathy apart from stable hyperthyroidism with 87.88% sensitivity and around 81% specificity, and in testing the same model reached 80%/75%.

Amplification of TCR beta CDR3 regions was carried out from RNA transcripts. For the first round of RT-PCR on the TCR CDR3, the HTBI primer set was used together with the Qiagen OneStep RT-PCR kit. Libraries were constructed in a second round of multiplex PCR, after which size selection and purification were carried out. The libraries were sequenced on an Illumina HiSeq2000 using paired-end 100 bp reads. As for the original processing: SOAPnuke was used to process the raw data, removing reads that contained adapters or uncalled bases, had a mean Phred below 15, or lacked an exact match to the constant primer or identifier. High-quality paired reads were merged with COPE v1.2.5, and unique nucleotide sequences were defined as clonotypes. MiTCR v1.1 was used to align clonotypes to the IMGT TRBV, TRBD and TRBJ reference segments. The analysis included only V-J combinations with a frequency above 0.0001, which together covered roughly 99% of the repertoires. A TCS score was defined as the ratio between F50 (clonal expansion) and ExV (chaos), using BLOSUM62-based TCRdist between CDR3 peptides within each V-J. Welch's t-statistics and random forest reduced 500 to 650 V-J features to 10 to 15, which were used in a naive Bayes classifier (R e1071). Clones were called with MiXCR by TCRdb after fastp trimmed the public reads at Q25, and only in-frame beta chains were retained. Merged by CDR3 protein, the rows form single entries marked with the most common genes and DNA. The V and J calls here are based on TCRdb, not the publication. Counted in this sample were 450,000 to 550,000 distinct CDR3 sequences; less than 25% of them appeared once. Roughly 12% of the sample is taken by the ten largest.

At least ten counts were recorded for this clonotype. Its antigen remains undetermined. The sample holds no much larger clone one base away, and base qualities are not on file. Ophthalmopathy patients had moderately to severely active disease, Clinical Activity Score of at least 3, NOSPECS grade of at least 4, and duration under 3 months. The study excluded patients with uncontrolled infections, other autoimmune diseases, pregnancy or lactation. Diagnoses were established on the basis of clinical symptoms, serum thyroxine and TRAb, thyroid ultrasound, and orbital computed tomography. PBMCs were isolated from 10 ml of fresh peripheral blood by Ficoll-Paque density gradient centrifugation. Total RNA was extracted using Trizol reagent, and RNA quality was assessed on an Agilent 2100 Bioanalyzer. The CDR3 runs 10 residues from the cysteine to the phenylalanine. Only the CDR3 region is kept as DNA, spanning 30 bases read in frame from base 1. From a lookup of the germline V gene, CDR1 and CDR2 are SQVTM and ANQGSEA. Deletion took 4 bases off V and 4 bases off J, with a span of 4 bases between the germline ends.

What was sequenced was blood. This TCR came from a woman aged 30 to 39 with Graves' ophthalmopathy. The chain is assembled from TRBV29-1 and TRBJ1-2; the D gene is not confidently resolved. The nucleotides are TGCAGCGTTGCTCTCTATGGCTACACCTTC. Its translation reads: CSVALYGYTF.